The 15 T cell receptor beta chains below were found in one sample sequenced in a study of spatial heterogeneity in lung cancer. Study results and caveats: How many expanded intratumoral alpha and beta TCRs were present tracked the tumor mutation count, which was a count of nonsynonymous mutations.

These receptors are not linked to any known antigen. TCRdb reanalysed the 5' RACE reads using MiXCR and keeps one entry per CDR3 protein. The table has some 5,000 distinct CDR3 sequences, around 15% seen once; the top ten hold 15%. Time point in this sample: sample taken at primary tumor resection. The starting material was lung tumor tissue, obtained at surgery. Receptors were obtained from a female donor with early-stage non-small cell lung cancer.

Judged by abundance, this clonotype is medium-sized. CDR3 nucleotide sequence: TGCAGTGCTAGTATGGCACCGGGTCAGCCCCAGCATTTT. It yields the protein CSASMAPGQPQHF. The chain combines TRBV20-1 with TRBJ1-5; D is ambiguous. Germline CDR1 DFQATT, CDR2 SNEGSKA (reference sequence). This CDR3 contains 13 residues. Between the trimmed V and J ends, which lost 3 bases and 6 bases, there was a span of 12 bases.

This clonotype is medium-sized (0.01 to 0.1%) by share. V is TRBV28 and J is TRBJ2-7, with no clear D. Trimming stripped 4 bases from V and 3 bases from J, with 7 bases between. Per germline, CDR1 MDHEN and CDR2 SYDVKM. The CDR3 extends over 12 amino acids. The DNA for the CDR3 is TGTGCCAGCAGTTCATTAATCTACGAGCAGTACTTC. This translates into CASSSLIYEQYF.

Within the sample, this clonotype is medium-sized. This chain links TRBV18 with TRBJ2-1; D is ambiguous. Germline V CDR1 and CDR2: KGHSH, LQKENI. The CDR3 extends over 14 amino acids. Trimming cost V 0 bases and J 4 bases, with 7 bases left between them. The CDR3 loop reads CASSPPALYNEQFF. Written as DNA, the CDR3 is TGTGCCAGCTCACCACCTGCCCTATACAATGAGCAGTTCTTC.

This clonotype is medium-sized (0.01 to 0.1%) by share. V gene TRBV11-2 combines with J gene TRBJ2-5; unclear D gene. CDR3 length: 15 amino acids. Trimming shortened V by 4 bases and J by 2 bases, and 14 bases separated the two germline ends. CDR1 and CDR2 (germline): SGHAT, FQNNGV. For the CDR3, the DNA is TGTGCCAGCAGCTACGAAGGAATCTTACAAGAGACCCAGTACTTC. Its protein product is CASSYEGILQETQYF.

This clonotype occurred a few times. The V call is TRBV6-1, the J call TRBJ1-5; D unclear. This CDR3 is 14 amino acids long. Between the trimmed V and J ends, which lost 6 bases and 0 bases, there was a span of 9 bases. Germline-derived CDR1 and CDR2 are MNHNS and SASEGT. The CDR3, as DNA: TGTGCCAGCAGGGCATCTAATAGCAATCAGCCCCAGCATTTT. This translates into CASRASNSNQPQHF.

This clonotype appeared many times. At one of its ends the junction is not consistent with the germline gene, which may arise from a read error. The chain employs TRBV5-1 and TRBJ2-1, with 10 nucleotides matching TRBD2. The germline V gene has CDR1 SGHRS and CDR2 YFSETQ. The length of the CDR3 is 15 residues. The CDR3 reads CTSRAPSGGNNEQFF. For the CDR3, the DNA is TGCACCAGCAGGGCGCCTAGCGGGGGCAACAATGAGCAGTTCTTC.

This clonotype is medium-sized (0.01 to 0.1%). The gene calls are TRBV3-1 and TRBJ2-5, with D perhaps matching TRBD1 (6 bases). The CDR3 covers 15 residues. Per the germline V gene, CDR1 is LGHDT and CDR2 is YNNKEL (reference sequence). Between the trimmed V and J ends, which lost 2 bases and 2 bases, there was a span of 12 bases. CDR3 DNA sequence: TGTGCCAGCAGCCAACCTGACAGGAGGCAAGAGACCCAGTACTTC. Translation gives CASSQPDRRQETQYF.

This clonotype has at least ten counts. The rearrangement uses TRBV11-3 and TRBJ2-1, with D unclear. Germline CDR1 and CDR2: SGHNT and YENEEA. The ends were cut back, 1 base at V and 0 bases at J, with 16 bases in the middle. This CDR3 comprises 18 residues. The CDR3 spells CASSLGVTFRASYNEQFF. The CDR3 DNA is TGTGCCAGCAGCTTAGGTGTTACGTTCCGGGCCTCCTACAATGAGCAGTTCTTC.

This clonotype is medium-sized by share. The V gene is TRBV5-1, the J gene TRBJ2-1; D not resolved. Germline-derived CDR1 and CDR2 are SGHRS and YFSETQ. Trimming stripped 2 bases from V and 2 bases from J, with 14 bases between. CDR3 size: 16 residues. The CDR3, as DNA: TGCGCCAGCAGCTTCGGGTCCAACCCCACCTACAATGAGCAGTTCTTC. Its translation is CASSFGSNPTYNEQFF.

This clonotype was seen repeatedly, ten times or more. V gene TRBV12-3 or TRBV12-4 combines with J gene TRBJ2-1; D remains unclear. The V gene lost 3 bases and the J gene lost 14 bases, with 11 bases spanning the gap. The CDR3 runs 11 residues. CDR3 in DNA: TGTGCCAGCAGTTTGAAAGGTGAAGAGTTCTTC. Its protein product is CASSLKGEEFF.

By sample share, this clonotype is medium-sized. The genes are TRBV19 and TRBJ2-7; unclear D gene. V was shortened by 3 bases and J by 3 bases, with 12 bases between the two germline ends. CDR1 is LNHDA and CDR2 is SQIVND in the germline V gene (reference sequence). This CDR3 spans 14 amino acids. In DNA, the CDR3 is TGTGCCAGTAGTATCCGGGCCGAGAACTACGAGCAGTACTTC. This translates into CASSIRAENYEQYF. Complete variable domain (other parts from reference TRBV19 and TRBJ2-7): DGGITQSPKYLFRKEGQNVTLSCEQNLNHDAMYWYRQDPGQGLRLIYYSQIVNDFQKGDIAEGYSVSREKKESFPLTVTSAQKNPTAFYLCASSIRAENYEQYFGPGTRLTVT.

This clonotype is medium-sized by share. The J gene is TRBJ2-7, the V gene TRBV4-1, with 14 bases identical to TRBD2. Losses at the gene ends were 1 base for V and 2 bases for J; bases not matched to a gene: 4. Germline CDR1 is MGHRA and CDR2 is YSYEKL. The CDR3 spans 17 residues. The CDR3 nucleotides are TGCGCCAGCAGCCAAGGACTAGCGGGAGGGCCGGCCTACGAGCAGTACTTC. This sequence encodes CASSQGLAGGPAYEQYF.

By its share, this clonotype is medium-sized (0.01 to 0.1%). This sequence joins TRBV28 and TRBJ2-6, with 11 bases matching TRBD1. This CDR3 region has 17 residues. Germline V gives CDR1 MDHEN, CDR2 SYDVKM. The trim removed 10 bases at V and 4 bases at J, leaving 12 bases unmatched. The CDR3 spells CATRTGGAPVGANVLTF. CDR3 coding DNA: TGTGCCACCAGGACAGGGGGCGCCCCCGTGGGGGCCAACGTCCTGACTTTC.

This clonotype occurred many times. The CDR3 loop is CASSSGTGRTEAFF. In DNA, the CDR3 is TGTGCCAGCAGCTCCGGGACAGGGAGGACTGAAGCTTTCTTT. The rearrangement links TRBV4-2 to TRBJ1-1; TRBD1 agrees at 9 bases. Trimming cost V 5 bases and J 5 bases; bases outside gene matches: 6. CDR3 length equals 14 residues. Germline CDR1 LGHNA, CDR2 YNFKEQ.

This clonotype ranks as medium-sized. The rearrangement links TRBV19 to TRBJ2-1, with D unclear. V was clipped by 5 bases and J by 6 bases, with 8 bases between them. Germline V CDR1 and CDR2: LNHDA, SQIVND (reference sequence). The CDR3 runs to 12 residues. CDR3 sequence reads: CASSPTRNEQFF. CDR3 nucleotide sequence: TGTGCCAGTAGTCCAACGCGCAATGAGCAGTTCTTC.